Listed below are T cell receptor beta chains from one sample, sequenced in a study of OX40 agonist ivuxolimab in advanced cancers. The protocol was immunoSEQ multiplex PCR, while the TCRdb copy is restricted to in-frame clones and leaves out a portion. Counted here are about 94,000 clones, 92% occurring once; the ten biggest clones make up 3% to 3.5%. Sequenced here: CD4+ or CD8+ T cells sorted from blood, sampled in a trial of the OX40 agonist ivuxolimab. The receptors shown here come from an adult with an advanced solid tumor such as melanoma, head and neck, liver or kidney cancer. CDR3s include the opening cysteine and the closing phenylalanine or tryptophan. A D gene is named only where the DNA matches it firmly. Not all rows give a size; the values are once, few, many and, for expanded clones, a class.

clone_size	d_call	v_call	j_call	cdr3_aa	cdr3_nt
NA	TRBD2	TRBV7-8	TRBJ2-5	CASSIGRGGAKETQYF	TGTGCCAGCAGCATAGGGCGCGGGGGGGCCAAAGAGACCCAGTACTTC
once	NA	TRBV4-1	TRBJ1-2	CASSQGPRAGNYGYTF	TGCGCCAGCAGCCAAGGCCCGCGGGCCGGGAACTATGGCTACACCTTC
NA	NA	TRBV15	TRBJ2-5	CATKSDSFPETQYF	TGTGCCACCAAGTCGGACAGTTTTCCGGAGACCCAGTACTTC
NA	TRBD1	TRBV15	TRBJ2-2	CATSRERTGSNTGELFF	TGTGCCACCAGCAGAGAACGGACAGGGTCGAACACCGGGGAGCTGTTTTTT
NA	TRBD1	TRBV27	TRBJ2-1	CASSSVQGVDEQFF	TGTGCCAGCAGTTCGGTACAGGGGGTCGATGAGCAGTTCTTC
NA	NA	TRBV6-6	TRBJ1-3	CASSYYLSGNTIYF	TGTGCCAGCAGTTACTACCTCTCTGGAAACACCATATATTTT
NA	NA	TRBV7-9	TRBJ2-1	CASSSTGPGGFF	TGTGCCAGCAGCTCTACAGGACCGGGTGGGTTCTTC
NA	NA	TRBV28	TRBJ1-1	CASSTRTVNTEAFF	TGTGCCAGCAGTACCCGGACAGTTAACACTGAAGCTTTCTTT
once	NA	TRBV9	TRBJ1-6	CASSVATGLNSPLHF	TGTGCCAGCAGCGTAGCTACGGGGCTTAATTCACCCCTCCACTTT
NA	NA	TRBV30	TRBJ1-1	CAWGEGEAFF	TGTGCCTGGGGGGAAGGTGAAGCTTTCTTT
NA	NA	TRBV15	TRBJ1-1	CATSRRTEPDTEAFF	TGTGCCACCAGCAGAAGGACAGAACCGGACACTGAAGCTTTCTTT
NA	NA	TRBV28	TRBJ2-7	CASRTGGGRSYEQYF	TGTGCCAGCAGAACAGGGGGGGGGCGATCCTACGAGCAGTACTTC
NA	NA	TRBV27	TRBJ1-5	CASSLQGNQPQHF	TGTGCCAGCTCACTACAAGGGAATCAGCCCCAGCATTTT
NA	NA	TRBV9	TRBJ2-5	CASSVGLGMGETQYF	TGTGCCAGCAGCGTAGGTCTAGGCATGGGGGAGACCCAGTACTTC
NA	NA	TRBV6-1	TRBJ2-7	CASSVDRGVGGGLGHEQYF	TGTGCCAGCAGTGTAGACAGGGGAGTGGGCGGGGGTTTGGGCCACGAGCAGTACTTC
NA	NA	TRBV29-1	TRBJ1-2	CSVEVASFYGYTF	TGCAGCGTTGAAGTGGCCAGTTTCTATGGCTACACCTTC
NA	NA	TRBV6-5	TRBJ2-5	CASSYFGVQETQYF	TGTGCCAGCAGTTATTTCGGGGTTCAAGAGACCCAGTACTTC
NA	NA	TRBV29-1	TRBJ2-1	CSVEETGYNEQFF	TGCAGCGTTGAGGAGACAGGATACAATGAGCAGTTCTTC
NA	NA	TRBV10-3	TRBJ1-5	CAISESGGSNQPQHF	TGTGCCATCAGTGAGTCAGGGGGGTCTAATCAGCCCCAGCATTTT
NA	NA	TRBV7-8	TRBJ2-2	CASSLAPTGELFF	TGTGCCAGCAGCTTAGCCCCGACCGGGGAGCTGTTTTTT
NA	NA	TRBV7-3	TRBJ2-1	CASSQTPPARGEQFF	TGTGCCAGCAGCCAGACCCCGCCTGCCAGGGGTGAGCAGTTCTTC
NA	TRBD2	TRBV4-1	TRBJ2-7	CASTPGLAPYEQYF	TGCGCCAGCACCCCGGGACTAGCCCCCTACGAGCAGTACTTC
NA	TRBD1	TRBV28	TRBJ2-2	CASSLRWDREGTGELFF	TGTGCCAGCAGTTTACGATGGGACAGGGAAGGGACCGGGGAGCTGTTTTTT
NA	TRBD2	TRBV4-3	TRBJ2-7	CASSPKRGYEQYF	TGCGCCAGCAGCCCCAAGCGGGGTTACGAGCAGTACTTC
NA	NA	TRBV5-6	TRBJ2-7	CASSLGTLYEQYF	TGTGCCAGCAGCTTAGGGACCCTCTACGAGCAGTACTTC
NA	NA	TRBV4-3	TRBJ1-1	CASSQDGRVNTEAFF	TGCGCCAGCAGCCAAGATGGCAGGGTGAACACTGAAGCTTTCTTT
NA	TRBD1	TRBV5-5	TRBJ2-5	CASRYTGGTQETQYF	TGTGCCAGCAGATATACAGGGGGGACACAAGAGACCCAGTACTTC
NA	NA	TRBV13	TRBJ2-7	CASSLEAAGIGEQYF	TGTGCCAGCAGCTTAGAGGCAGCTGGGATCGGCGAGCAGTACTTC
NA	TRBD2	TRBV6-5	TRBJ2-3	CASSYSPSGDTDTQYF	TGTGCCAGCAGTTACTCCCCTAGCGGAGACACAGATACGCAGTATTTT
NA	NA	TRBV5-8	TRBJ1-5	CASSFRINQPQHF	TGTGCCAGCAGCTTCCGGATCAATCAGCCCCAGCATTTT
NA	TRBD1	TRBV27	TRBJ1-1	CASSYFGQGVRTEAFF	TGTGCCAGCAGTTATTTTGGCCAGGGGGTCCGGACTGAAGCTTTCTTT
NA	TRBD1	TRBV6-5	TRBJ2-5	CASKSLQGHQETQYF	TGTGCCAGCAAGTCCCTACAGGGGCACCAAGAGACCCAGTACTTC
NA	TRBD1	TRBV19	TRBJ1-5	CASSKASGTGDGNQPQHF	TGTGCCAGTAGTAAGGCCTCGGGCACAGGGGACGGCAATCAGCCCCAGCATTTT
NA	NA	TRBV29-1	TRBJ1-2	CSVDRQSINYGYTF	TGCAGCGTTGACAGACAGTCGATTAACTATGGCTACACCTTC
NA	TRBD2	TRBV19	TRBJ2-1	CASSLSSGRYNEQFF	TGTGCCAGTAGTTTGTCTAGCGGGCGATACAATGAGCAGTTCTTC
once	NA	TRBV2	TRBJ2-7	CASSESSYEQYF	TGTGCCAGCAGTGAGAGCTCCTACGAGCAGTACTTC
NA	NA	TRBV19	TRBJ1-6	CASSISGNSPLHF	TGTGCCAGTAGTATATCGGGAAATTCACCCCTCCACTTT
NA	TRBD2	TRBV9	TRBJ2-1	CASSFRGDNEQFF	TGTGCCAGCAGCTTCCGGGGGGACAATGAGCAGTTCTTC
NA	TRBD2	TRBV13	TRBJ2-7	CASSLSGGAYEQYF	TGTGCCAGCAGCTTAAGCGGGGGGGCCTACGAGCAGTACTTC
NA	TRBD1	TRBV19	TRBJ1-1	CASRTGRDTEAFF	TGTGCCAGTAGGACAGGGCGCGACACTGAAGCTTTCTTT
NA	NA	TRBV27	TRBJ2-7	CASRPLAPSSYEQYF	TGTGCCAGCAGACCTCTAGCACCCTCCTCGTACGAGCAGTACTTC
NA	TRBD2	TRBV6-6	TRBJ2-1	CASTLTDSGTLNEQFF	TGTGCCAGCACTTTAACCGACAGCGGGACCCTCAATGAGCAGTTCTTC
once	TRBD1	TRBV5-4	TRBJ2-7	CASSSGQSYEQYF	TGTGCCAGCAGCTCGGGACAGAGCTACGAGCAGTACTTC
NA	TRBD2	TRBV28	TRBJ2-1	CASSSRILAGGIYEQFF	TGTGCCAGCAGTTCTCGAATTCTAGCGGGAGGGATATATGAGCAGTTCTTC
NA	TRBD2	TRBV11-3	TRBJ2-3	CASSPAREGIDTQYF	TGTGCCAGCAGCCCGGCTAGGGAGGGGATAGATACGCAGTATTTT
NA	TRBD1	TRBV5-6	TRBJ1-4	CASSVSGQGARAEKLFF	TGTGCCAGCAGCGTATCGGGACAGGGGGCCCGGGCTGAAAAACTGTTTTTT
once	NA	TRBV9	TRBJ1-4	CASSVAGRATNEKLFF	TGTGCCAGCAGCGTAGCTGGCCGGGCAACTAATGAAAAACTGTTTTTT
NA	TRBD1	TRBV29-1	TRBJ1-1	CSVEDKIRDSHKGYTEAFF	TGCAGCGTTGAAGATAAGATCAGGGACAGCCACAAGGGATACACTGAAGCTTTCTTT
NA	NA	TRBV6-5	TRBJ2-7	CASRAEQHEQYF	TGTGCCAGCAGGGCAGAACAACACGAGCAGTACTTC
NA	TRBD2	TRBV27	TRBJ2-4	CASSPVTSGTNRYIQYF	TGTGCCAGCAGTCCCGTTACTAGCGGGACCAATAGGTACATTCAGTACTTC
NA	TRBD2	TRBV4-1	TRBJ2-1	CASSQASGRAHEQFF	TGCGCCAGCAGCCAAGCTAGCGGGAGGGCGCATGAGCAGTTCTTC
NA	NA	TRBV4-1	TRBJ1-5	CASSQDSSNQPQHF	TGCGCCAGCAGCCAGGACAGTAGCAATCAGCCCCAGCATTTT
NA	TRBD1	TRBV25-1	TRBJ2-3	CASSEYGQGADTQYF	TGTGCCAGCAGTGAATATGGACAGGGGGCAGATACGCAGTATTTT
NA	TRBD2	TRBV7-6	TRBJ2-7	CASSLRPGLADEQYF	TGTGCCAGCAGCTTACGACCGGGACTAGCCGACGAGCAGTACTTC
once	NA	TRBV13	TRBJ2-1	CASSSPERYNEQFF	TGTGCCAGCAGCTCCCCAGAACGCTACAATGAGCAGTTCTTC
NA	NA	TRBV6-5	TRBJ1-1	CASSYGSEAFF	TGTGCCAGCAGTTACGGGTCTGAAGCTTTCTTT